Detailed here is one TCR beta chain. Its antigen is unknown. The DNA ends 3 residues before the CDR3 does, and the rest of the CDR3 is filled in from the germline J gene. The entry originates in a study of Tregs in tolerant kidney transplant recipients (dated by TCRdb to about 2019). Turning to the overall study: Before combined kidney and bone marrow transplantation, this study identified donor-specific regulatory T cells using TCRbeta sequencing and then followed those same cells after transplant.

CDR1 SNHLY and CDR2 FYNNEI were looked up in the germline V gene. V drops 3 bases and J drops 1 base, leaving 9 bases in between. The CDR3, from cysteine to phenylalanine, totals 14 residues. Part of the CDR3 DNA is given, 33 bases translated from base 1. Beyond this particular receptor, the publication reports: The study was constrained by small patient numbers, and validation of the findings is required in larger populations and under other immunosuppression protocols. In tolerant patients, the expansion of donor-specific Tregs was greater than global Treg expansion, suggesting that the expansion was antigen-driven rather than nonspecific. PCR primers changed over time for some patients, so nucleotide-level comparison across those patients' samples was not possible. Biological reproducibility was not directly assessed, although technical replication error appeared to be minimal. The most biologically relevant and donor-specific TCRbeta repertoire appeared to be identified by expanding Tregs with activated donor B cells.

Genomic DNA was extracted from sorted cells with the QIAGEN DNeasy Blood and Tissue Kit for TCRbeta CDR3 sequencing. High-throughput TCRbeta CDR3 sequencing was carried out commercially through immunoSEQ, with PCR amplification with bias correction and internal controls included. As for the authors' bioinformatics: A unique productive TCRbeta sequence was defined by the CDR3 nucleotide sequence when primers matched, and otherwise by the CDR3 amino acid sequence together with the Vbeta and Jbeta genes. To correct for sorting error, sequences found in more than one sorted population at a frequency ratio of 2:1 or less were discarded, and the remaining shared sequences were assigned to the population with the higher frequency. A sequence was defined as donor-reactive if the sequence was expanded at least 5-fold in CFSE-low cells compared with unstimulated cells and had a frequency of at least 0.01% in CFSE-low cells. Jensen-Shannon divergence, calculated on the top 100 TCRbeta sequences ranked by frequency, was used to quantify repertoire divergence. For samples with multiple sequencing runs, sorting error was corrected in each run separately before the runs were combined. TCRdb retrieved this table from immuneACCESS and kept in-frame rearrangements only. Not all clones are present; in checked studies, unresolved V genes account for under half, and no reason is known for the remainder. V, J and clone size are those of that table, while D and trimming were read from the DNA. The table for this sample records tens of thousands of clones. The ten largest account for under 2% of the sample.

The transplants used related donors along with nonmyeloablative bone marrow transplantation, and in the human trials mixed chimerism was transient. Thawed PBMCs were FACS-sorted into unstimulated Tregs (CD4+CD25+CD127-), CD4+ non-Tregs (CD4+CD25-), CD4 cells and CD8 cells. The patients were 4 recipients of combined kidney and bone marrow transplants from the ITN036ST trial, and samples were available only for these trial subjects. Healthy control blood was processed to PBMCs with a Ficoll density gradient and then cryopreserved, whereas patient PBMCs were collected both before and after transplant.

The input for sequencing was CD4+ T cells from blood (PBMCs), taken 24 months after the transplant. This chain is built from TRBV2 and TRBJ2-5; no D gene call is confident. The origin of this receptor is a human patient who received a combined kidney and bone marrow transplant. The graft donor may be the source of some T cells after a transplant. For the CDR3, the sequence is CASSDSQAQETQYF. CDR3 bases read: TGTGCCAGCAGTGACTCGCAGGCCCAAGAGACC.